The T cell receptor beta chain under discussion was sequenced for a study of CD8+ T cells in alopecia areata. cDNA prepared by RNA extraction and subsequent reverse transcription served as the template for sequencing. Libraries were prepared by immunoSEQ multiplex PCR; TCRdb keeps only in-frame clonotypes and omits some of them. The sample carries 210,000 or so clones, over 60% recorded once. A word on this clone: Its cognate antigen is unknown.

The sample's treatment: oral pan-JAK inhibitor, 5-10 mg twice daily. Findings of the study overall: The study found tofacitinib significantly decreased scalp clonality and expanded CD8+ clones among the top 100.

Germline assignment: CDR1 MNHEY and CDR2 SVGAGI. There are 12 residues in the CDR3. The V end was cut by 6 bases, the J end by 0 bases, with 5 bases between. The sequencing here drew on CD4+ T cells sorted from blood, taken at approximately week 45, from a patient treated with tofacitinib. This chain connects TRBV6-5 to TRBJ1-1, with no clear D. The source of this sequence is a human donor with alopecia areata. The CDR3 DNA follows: TGTGCCAGCAGCACTTTGAACACTGAAGCTTTCTTT. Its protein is CASSTLNTEAFF.